The clone carrying this T cell receptor (beta chain) was detected only once. Germline values: CDR1 SGHRS, CDR2 YFSETQ. V lost 3 bases, J lost 10 bases, and 6 bases stayed unmatched. CDR3 size: 14 residues. The data were produced by immunoSEQ multiplex PCR, yet TCRdb's version contains in-frame clones alone and is incomplete. Of more than 25,000 clones in the sample, roughly 76% were seen once. The data originate from a study of cytotoxic CD8 clonotypes in ibrutinib-treated CLL. The receptor's source is a human donor with chronic lymphocytic leukemia. Sequenced material: PBMCs, taken after 36 months of ibrutinib treatment. This chain links TRBV5-1 with TRBJ1-6; 8 nucleotides align to TRBD1. CDR3 sequence: CASSSGQAVSPLHF. CDR3 DNA: TGCGCCAGCAGCTCGGGACAGGCAGTATCACCCCTCCACTTT.